Only a few counts were recorded for the clone carrying this T cell receptor beta chain. The entry originates in a study of T-cell memory formation after mild COVID-19. V was trimmed by 9 bases and J by 3 bases, leaving 12 bases between them. Germline loops: CDR1 KGHSH, CDR2 LQKENI. This CDR3 has 12 residues. MiXCR, applied by TCRdb to the 5' RACE reads, yields one record per CDR3 protein. The profile covers under 300,000 distinct CDR3 sequences, with roughly 17% appearing a single time and more than 20% taken by the ten largest. The clonotype originates from a man aged 18-30 years who had mild COVID-19 (a few samples of this study predate the infection). Cell type and time point are not known. The chain joins TRBV18 to TRBJ2-7; D uncertain. Sequenced sample: PBMCs or a T cell subset sorted from them (not recorded which). Here the CDR3 reads CASSGRLYEQYF. DNA for the CDR3: TGTGCCAGTTCGGGCCGTCTCTACGAGCAGTACTTC.